The rows below give T cell receptor beta chains drawn from one sample of a study of shared clonotypes between healthy human individuals. Data came from immunoSEQ multiplex PCR; TCRdb stores just in-frame clones and leaves some out. The profile shows about 2.1 million clones, roughly 95% of them singletons. The sequencing input was naive CD8+ T cells from PBMCs. The origin of the receptors is a man between 18 and 35 years old in good health. Some clones in this sample may be carry-over from other donors' samples. Both conserved end residues are part of each CDR3. D genes are given only for firm matches. Expanded clones are given a class, and other clones once, few, many or no size at all.

V gene,J gene,clone size,D gene,CDR3 DNA,CDR3 protein
TRBV5-4,TRBJ2-5,NA,TRBD2,TGTGCCAGCAGCTGGGGACTAGCGGGAGATCAGGAGACCCAGTACTTC,CASSWGLAGDQETQYF
TRBV27,TRBJ1-5,NA,NA,NA,CASSSSGQGKPQHF
TRBV27,TRBJ2-7,NA,TRBD2,TGTGCCAGCAGTTGGGGGGGAGGATACGAGCAGTACTTC,CASSWGGGYEQYF
TRBV27,TRBJ2-3,NA,TRBD1,TGTGCCAGCACCTCGTACAGGGGCCCCAGGAGCACAGATACGCAGTATTTT,CASTSYRGPRSTDTQYF
TRBV27,TRBJ1-4,once,NA,TGTGCCAGCAGTGAGGGATCAACTAATGAAAAACTGTTTTTT,CASSEGSTNEKLFF
TRBV2,TRBJ2-7,NA,TRBD2,TGTGCCAGCAGTTCAGCAGCCTGGAGTAGCGGGATAACCTACGAGCAGTACTTC,CASSSAAWSSGITYEQYF
TRBV28,TRBJ2-2,once,NA,TGTGCCAGCAGTCTTCTCGCCCCCCTCCCGACGAACACCGGGGAGCTGTTTTTT,CASSLLAPLPTNTGELFF
TRBV29-1,TRBJ2-1,once,NA,TGCAGCGTTGACTCCAGCGGGAGGGACAGGGATGAGCAGTTCTTC,CSVDSSGRDRDEQFF
TRBV27,TRBJ2-1,NA,TRBD2,TGTGCCAGCAGTATACCCGGGACTAGCGACTACAATGAGCAGTTCTTC,CASSIPGTSDYNEQFF
TRBV28,TRBJ2-1,NA,TRBD2,TGTGCCAGCAGTACACTAGCGGGAGCGGTGTACAATGAGCAGTTCTTC,CASSTLAGAVYNEQFF
TRBV6-5,TRBJ2-1,NA,NA,TGTGCCAGCAGTTACTCCCCCCAGTGGCATGAGCAGTTCTTC,CASSYSPQWHEQFF
TRBV10-3,TRBJ2-3,NA,NA,TGTGCCATCAGTGACCCAGGGCGGAGCGGAAGCACAGATACGCAGTATTTT,CAISDPGRSGSTDTQYF
TRBV7-9,TRBJ2-5,once,TRBD2,TGTGCCAGCAGCCCGGGACTAGCAGAAGAGACCCAGTACTTC,CASSPGLAEETQYF
TRBV11-2,TRBJ2-7,NA,NA,TGTGCCAGCAGCTCCCTTGGGAACGAGCAGTACTTC,CASSSLGNEQYF
TRBV29-1,TRBJ2-1,once,TRBD1,TGCAGCGGAACCGGGACAGGGGTAAATGAGCAGTTCTTC,CSGTGTGVNEQFF
TRBV5-1,TRBJ2-7,once,TRBD2,TGCGCCAGCAGCTTGGGGGACTACCGGTTCGAGCAGTACTTC,CASSLGDYRFEQYF
TRBV27,TRBJ2-7,NA,NA,TGTGCCAGCAGTTTATATTGGGACACCTCCTACGAGCAGTACTTC,CASSLYWDTSYEQYF
TRBV2,TRBJ2-7,NA,NA,TGTGCCAGCAGTGAAGCGTCTGGTCTGTCCTCCGAGCAGTACTTC,CASSEASGLSSEQYF
TRBV9,TRBJ2-3,NA,NA,TGTGCCAGCAGCGCCTCTAACGGGAGAGGGACAGATACGCAGTATTTT,CASSASNGRGTDTQYF
TRBV7-9,TRBJ1-1,NA,NA,TGTGCCAGTGGGACCGGGACCGAAGCTTTCTTT,CASGTGTEAFF
TRBV27,TRBJ2-7,NA,NA,TGTGCCAGCGGGAGAGCCAGCTACGAGCAGTACTTC,CASGRASYEQYF
TRBV29-1,TRBJ2-7,once,TRBD2,TGCAGCGTTGGTATCGGGAGGGCCGAGGGCGAGCAGTACTTC,CSVGIGRAEGEQYF
TRBV2,TRBJ1-2,NA,NA,TGTGCCAGCAGTGAGACGACTGTTTTTGGCTACACCTTC,CASSETTVFGYTF
TRBV6-4,TRBJ2-1,once,TRBD1,TGTGCCAGCAGAGGACAGGGCTCCAATGAGCAGTTCTTC,CASRGQGSNEQFF
TRBV19,TRBJ2-3,NA,NA,TGTGCCAGTAGTATAGAATCCTTACCGGAGGATACGCAGTATTTT,CASSIESLPEDTQYF
TRBV14,TRBJ1-2,NA,NA,TGTGCCAGCAGCCAAGATCGAGGCATTCGGGGCGAGGGTGGCTACACCTTC,CASSQDRGIRGEGGYTF
TRBV7-7,TRBJ2-2,NA,TRBD2,TGTGCCAGCAGCAAGGGACTAGCGGGAGCCCCCACCGGGGAGCTGTTTTTT,CASSKGLAGAPTGELFF
TRBV6-5,TRBJ2-7,NA,TRBD2,TGTGCCTGCCAGCGGGGAAACGAGCAGTACTTC,CACQRGNEQYF
TRBV7-2,TRBJ1-1,NA,NA,TGTGCCAGCAGCCCGACCGGACAGCTACTGAACACTGAAGCTTTCTTT,CASSPTGQLLNTEAFF
TRBV5-1,TRBJ1-1,NA,NA,TGCGCCAGCAGCTTGGCGCCGGGGGGCACTGAAGCTTTCTTT,CASSLAPGGTEAFF
TRBV28,TRBJ2-7,NA,NA,TGTGCCAGCAGTCTCGGACAGCCCTACGAGCAGTACTTC,CASSLGQPYEQYF
TRBV6-5,TRBJ2-1,NA,NA,TGTGCCAGCAGTTCTGGGGGCAATGAGCAGTTCTTC,CASSSGGNEQFF
TRBV19,TRBJ1-2,NA,TRBD1,TGTGCCAGTAGTAAACTTCGAGGGACAGACGACTACACCTTC,CASSKLRGTDDYTF
TRBV29-1,TRBJ2-3,NA,NA,TGCAGCGTTTGGGGCCCCAATCCAGGGTCGGGCGCAGATACGCAGTATTTT,CSVWGPNPGSGADTQYF
TRBV4-1,TRBJ2-7,NA,NA,TGCGCCAGCAGCCAAGTGGGCGGGCCGGACGAGCAGTACTTC,CASSQVGGPDEQYF
TRBV30,TRBJ2-1,NA,TRBD1,TGTGCCTGGAGTGGAATACAGGGGGGTTTGGATGAGCAGTTCTTC,CAWSGIQGGLDEQFF
TRBV12-5,TRBJ1-1,NA,NA,TGTGCTAGTGGTCTCGAGGGGGGTGAAGCTTTCTTT,CASGLEGGEAFF
TRBV7-8,TRBJ2-1,NA,NA,TGTGCCAGCCTTATCGATCTCGAGCAGTTCTTC,CASLIDLEQFF
TRBV18,TRBJ2-1,NA,TRBD2,TGTGCCAGCTCACCTCCCGGACTAGCGGGATCCTACAATGAGCAGTTCTTC,CASSPPGLAGSYNEQFF
TRBV30,TRBJ1-1,few,NA,TGTGCCTGGAGTACGACCTGGGGCACTGAAGCTTTCTTT,CAWSTTWGTEAFF
TRBV28,TRBJ2-7,NA,TRBD2,TGTGCCAGCAAAGATCCGGGACTAGCGGCCTACGAGCAGTACTTC,CASKDPGLAAYEQYF
TRBV9,TRBJ2-3,NA,TRBD2,TGTGCCAGCAGCGGCGGACTAGCGGAGCGCACAGATACGCAGTATTTT,CASSGGLAERTDTQYF
TRBV27,TRBJ2-2,NA,NA,TGTGCCAGCAGTGACTTAAACCCGACCGGGGAGCTGTTTTTT,CASSDLNPTGELFF
TRBV4-1,TRBJ1-1,NA,NA,TGCGCCAGCAGCCAAGTTTCACAGACCCTCTACACTGAAGCTTTCTTT,CASSQVSQTLYTEAFF
TRBV4-1,TRBJ2-7,once,TRBD2,TGCGCCAGCAGCCAAACAGGACTAGCGGACTACGAGCAGTACTTC,CASSQTGLADYEQYF
TRBV6-1,TRBJ2-2,NA,TRBD1,TGTGCCAGCAGTGAAGTGGGGACAGGGGTCACCGGGGAGCTGTTTTTT,CASSEVGTGVTGELFF
TRBV27,TRBJ1-2,once,TRBD1,TGTGCCAGCAGTTTGACAGGGGATGGCTACACCTTC,CASSLTGDGYTF
TRBV2,TRBJ2-3,NA,NA,TGTGCCAGCAGCGGGCGGGCTAGGGTCACAGATACGCAGTATTTT,CASSGRARVTDTQYF
TRBV7-3,TRBJ2-2,NA,NA,TGTGCCAGCAGCTTAACCGTAACGCGGACACGGGGCGGGGAGCTGTTTTTT,CASSLTVTRTRGGELFF
TRBV19,TRBJ2-7,NA,NA,TGTGCCAGTAGTATTGGGGGATGGCAGTACTTC,CASSIGGWQYF
TRBV7-8,TRBJ2-7,NA,TRBD1,TGTGCCAGCAGCTCCACCATCGGGACAGGGTTGGGCGAGCAGTACTTC,CASSSTIGTGLGEQYF
TRBV5-6,TRBJ1-5,NA,NA,TGTGCCAGCAGCTTGCTGCAGTCGGGCAATCAGCCCCAGCATTTT,CASSLLQSGNQPQHF
TRBV5-1,TRBJ2-3,NA,TRBD1,TGCGCCAGCAGCTTGGCGGTCGGGACAGTGCCCACAGATACGCAGTATTTT,CASSLAVGTVPTDTQYF
TRBV5-4,TRBJ2-7,NA,TRBD1,TGTGCCAGCAGTTACCGGGACAGGGGTTTTCACGAGCAGTACTTC,CASSYRDRGFHEQYF
TRBV27,TRBJ2-1,NA,NA,TGTGCCAGCCGACCCGATAGCGGCAGCTACAATGAGCAGTTCTTC,CASRPDSGSYNEQFF
TRBV28,TRBJ2-1,NA,TRBD2,TGTGCCAGCAGTCCCCTGCTAGCGGGAGGTCCCTACAATGAGCAGTTCTTC,CASSPLLAGGPYNEQFF
TRBV25-1,TRBJ2-1,NA,NA,TGTGCCAGCAGTGTTGGTGGTGAGCAGTTCTTC,CASSVGGEQFF
TRBV9,TRBJ2-7,NA,NA,TGTGCCAGCAGCAACCGGAGGGACCCCGACGACGAGCAGTACTTC,CASSNRRDPDDEQYF
TRBV25-1,TRBJ1-4,NA,NA,TGTGCCAGCAGTGGGACGGCAACTAATGAAAAACTGTTTTTT,CASSGTATNEKLFF
TRBV4-1,TRBJ2-7,NA,NA,TGCGCCAGCAGCCAAGATGAGTCCTACGAGCAGTACTTC,CASSQDESYEQYF